The 9 T cell receptor beta chains below were found in one sample sequenced in a study of blood T cells in healthy people across ages. It was with a sample-barcoded 5' primer and a J-beta primer mix that a second PCR of about 7 to 12 cycles was run. One entry per CDR3 protein, called by TCRdb with MiXCR from the 5' RACE reads. The sample carries over a million distinct CDR3 sequences, roughly 24% recorded once. The data also belong to a second study, concerning T cells of mothers and their children.

The sample was blood. The receptor source for this set is a girl aged 2 to 9 in good health.

V and J are TRBV3-1 and TRBJ2-1, with D maybe TRBD2 (7 bases). The J call may be wrong; the DNA end is better matched by TRBJ2-5. This CDR3 has 14 residues. The germline V gene has CDR1 LGHDT and CDR2 YNNKEL (reference sequence). CDR3 sequence (DNA): TGTGCCAGCTCTCCTCGGGGGGCCTTAGAGACCCAGTACTTC. It yields the protein CASSPRGALETQYF.

The rearrangement joins TRBV7-2 to TRBJ2-2; 8 bases fit TRBD1. CDR1 and CDR2 from the germline V gene are SGHTA and FQGNSA. Trimming at V came to 2 bases and at J to 5 bases, leaving 4 bases not matched to a gene. The CDR3 is made up of 15 amino acids. As DNA, the CDR3 is TGTGCCAGCAGCTTAAGGCAGGGGGCTACCGGGGAGCTGTTTTTT. Protein product: CASSLRQGATGELFF.

This rearrangement joins TRBV28 to TRBJ2-1, with 11 bases aligning to TRBD1. The junction had 8 bases not matched to a gene; V was cut back by 3 bases and J by 4 bases. Germline V gene data show CDR1 as MDHEN and CDR2 as SYDVKM. This CDR3 region has 17 residues. This chain's CDR3 is CASSFVFRDRGYNEQFF. CDR3 bases: TGTGCCAGCAGTTTTGTGTTTCGGGACAGGGGGTACAATGAGCAGTTCTTC.

V is TRBV10-2 and J is TRBJ1-2, with D hard to call. V lost 0 bases and J 4 bases, leaving 6 bases between the germline ends. The CDR3 has 13 amino acids. Germline values: CDR1 WSHSY, CDR2 SAAADI. Here the CDR3 DNA reads TGCGCCAGCAGTGAGTCTTGGGTCTATGGCTACACCTTC. As protein: CASSESWVYGYTF.

This chain links TRBV7-2 with TRBJ2-6; 7 nucleotides line up with TRBD1. The CDR3 extends over 18 amino acids. With 2 bases clipped from V and 0 bases from J, the junction kept 7 bases outside the gene matches. Germline CDR1 SGHTA, CDR2 FQGNSA. CDR3 nucleotide sequence: TGTGCCAGCAGCTTACTGACAGGGTTCTCCTCTGGGGCCAACGTCCTGACTTTC. The encoded protein is CASSLLTGFSSGANVLTF.

Comment on this clonotype: Since the CDR3 does not end with the conserved phenylalanine or tryptophan, this likely comes from a read error. This chain connects TRBV29-1 to TRBJ2-5; tentatively, D is TRBD2 (5 bases). In germline, CDR1 is SQVTM, CDR2 ANQGSEA. The CDR3 totals 13 residues. V shed 7 bases and J shed 5 bases, with 17 bases lying between them. The CDR3 DNA follows: TGCAGCGAGACGGACGGGCCGGGGGAGACCCAGTACCTC. Amino acid sequence: CSETDGPGETQYL.

The J gene is TRBJ2-3, the V gene TRBV5-1, with D perhaps TRBD1 (6 bases). The J call is doubtful: the DNA matches TRBJ1-5 better. CDR3 length: 16 residues. Germline V CDR1 and CDR2: SGHRS, YFSETQ. CDR3 loop: CASSQQGRGDTDTQHF. Here the CDR3 DNA reads TGCGCCAGCAGCCAACAGGGACGGGGAGACACAGATACGCAGCATTTT.

This clonotype appeared a few times. The chain couples TRBV5-5 to TRBJ2-4; perhaps TRBD2 as D (6 bases). This CDR3 comprises 15 residues. Germline V gene data show CDR1 as SGHKS and CDR2 as YYEKEE (reference sequence). V lost 4 bases, J lost 9 bases, and 20 bases lay in between. The CDR3 sequence: CASSPGTPLWGIQYF. The CDR3 region has the DNA TGTGCCAGCAGCCCCGGGACTCCCCTTTGGGGCATTCAGTACTTC. Variable domain in full (rest from reference TRBV5-5 and TRBJ2-4): DAGVTQSPTHLIKTRGQQVTLRCSPISGHKSVSWYQQVLGQGPQFIFQYYEKEERGRGNFPDRFSARQFPNYSSELNVNALLLGDSALYLCASSPGTPLWGIQYFGAGTRLSVL.

This clonotype was detected a few times. The chain carries TRBV4-3 and TRBJ1-3; no clear D. Looked up from germline, CDR1 is LGHNA and CDR2 is YSLEER. The CDR3 loop spans 13 amino acids. Between the trimmed V and J ends, which lost 5 bases and 8 bases, there was a span of 13 bases. This CDR3 reads CASSSGSFDTIYF. The CDR3 DNA sequence: TGCGCCAGCAGCTCCGGGTCATTCGACACCATATATTTT.